What follows are 29 T cell receptor beta chains derived from one specimen sequenced in a study of control samples from healthy donors and cancer patients. Repertoires were generated with immunoSEQ multiplex PCR, while TCRdb's copy carries only in-frame clones and drops some. The sample consists of under 450,000 clones, around 90% of them appearing once. Material for sequencing was PBMCs. These receptors were taken from a man aged 35-49 years with head and neck cancer.

This clone is deemed medium-sized. The chain employs TRBV4-3 and TRBJ2-6; perhaps D is TRBD1 or TRBD2 (5 bases each). In germline, CDR1 is LGHNA, CDR2 YSLEER. Trimming left V 0 bases short and J 3 bases short, with 12 bases between. The CDR3 loop spans 17 amino acids. The CDR3 protein is CASSQDGTWSGANVLTF. The CDR3 DNA reads TGCGCCAGCAGCCAAGATGGGACGTGGAGTGGGGCCAACGTCCTGACTTTC.

CDR3 region: CSGGEINYGYTF. The CDR3, as DNA: TGCAGCGGTGGGGAGATTAACTATGGCTACACCTTC. This chain uses TRBV29-1 with TRBJ1-2; D is uncertain. Germline loops: CDR1 SQVTM, CDR2 ANQGSEA. V lost 7 bases and J lost 1, with 10 bases in between. This CDR3 is 12 amino acids long.

The V gene is TRBV28, the J gene TRBJ1-1; D is ambiguous. This CDR3 is built from 13 residues. Between the trimmed V and J ends, which lost 8 bases and 1 base, there was a span of 11 bases. Per the germline V gene, CDR1 is MDHEN and CDR2 is SYDVKM. CDR3 in DNA: TGTGCCAGCCGCCTTCGGGGGAACACTGAAGCTTTCTTT. This codes for CASRLRGNTEAFF.

This rearrangement joins TRBV28 to TRBJ1-2; maybe TRBD1 (5 bases). The V end lost 3 bases, the J end lost 8 bases, and 22 bases lay between the germline ends. CDR3 length: 16 amino acids. Germline CDR1 and CDR2: MDHEN and SYDVKM. CDR3 protein: CASSFLRDPTREGYTF. The CDR3 region has the DNA TGTGCCAGCAGTTTTCTCCGGGACCCGACCAGGGAGGGCTACACCTTC.

This sequence joins TRBV13 and TRBJ1-1; D not resolved. CDR3 length equals 14 residues. Germline V gene data show CDR1 as PRHDT and CDR2 as FYEKMQ (reference sequence). Trimming cost V 5 bases and J 2 bases, with 12 bases left between them. The chain's CDR3 is CASSVNRFNTEAFF. The CDR3 DNA follows: TGTGCCAGCAGCGTGAACCGGTTTAACACTGAAGCTTTCTTT.

This rearrangement joins TRBV4-1 to TRBJ2-1; perhaps D is TRBD1 or TRBD2 (5 bases each). V lost 6 bases and J 8 bases, leaving 17 bases between the germline ends. The V gene's germline CDR1 is MGHRA and CDR2 YSYEKL. CDR3 length: 14 amino acids. The CDR3 spells CASSLNWGSDEQFF. The CDR3, as DNA: TGCGCCAGCAGTCTAAACTGGGGGTCGGATGAGCAGTTCTTC.

This clone was detected once. The gene calls are TRBV9 and TRBJ2-2; D gene unclear. V lost 0 bases and J lost 6, with 6 bases in between. Germline V CDR1 and CDR2: SGDLS, YYNGEE. The CDR3 extends over 13 amino acids. In DNA, the CDR3 is TGTGCCAGCAGCGTAGCTACTTCCGGGGAGCTGTTTTTT. Protein sequence: CASSVATSGELFF.

V is TRBV20-1 and J is TRBJ1-6; D remains ambiguous. CDR3 size: 11 residues. The V gene's germline CDR1 is DFQATT and CDR2 SNEGSKA (reference sequence). The germline V and J ends were trimmed by 6 bases and 10 bases, with 10 bases remaining between them. CDR3 coding DNA: TGCAGTGCCTTGGGGTGGTCACCCCTCCACTTT. Amino acid sequence: CSALGWSPLHF.

The chain employs TRBV27 and TRBJ2-3; 12 bases align to TRBD2. V was clipped by 3 bases and J by 3 bases; unmatched bases: 4. Germline CDR1 and CDR2: MNHEY and SMNVEV (reference sequence). The length of the CDR3 is 16 residues. The CDR3 nucleotides are TGTGCCAGCAGTTTTCTAACTAGCGGGGGGACAGATACGCAGTATTTT. The encoded protein is CASSFLTSGGTDTQYF.

The chain has TRBV27 and TRBJ1-2; possible D gene TRBD1, 5 bases. The CDR3 length is 14 residues. The V and J ends lost 0 bases and 8 bases respectively, with 13 bases between them. Germline CDR1 is MNHEY and CDR2 is SMNVEV (reference sequence). The CDR3 loop reads CASSLSWGGGGYTF. The DNA of the CDR3 is TGTGCCAGCAGTTTATCTTGGGGGGGTGGAGGCTACACCTTC.

The chain links TRBV18 to TRBJ2-5, with a weak D call TRBD1 (6 bases). From germline, CDR1 is KGHSH and CDR2 LQKENI. The length of the CDR3 is 15 residues. V lost 0 bases and J 4 bases, leaving 12 bases between the germline ends. The CDR3 sequence: CASSPPDGQLETQYF. The CDR3 coding sequence is TGTGCCAGCTCACCACCGGATGGACAGTTAGAGACCCAGTACTTC.

The CDR3 DNA follows: TGTGCCAGCAGCCAACGACTAGCGTCGATGGTAGATACGCAGTATTTT. As protein: CASSQRLASMVDTQYF. The chain uses TRBV3-1 (or the pseudogene TRBV3-2) and TRBJ2-3, with TRBD2 matching 8 bases. Germline-derived CDR1 and CDR2 are LGHDT and YNNKEL (reference sequence). The V and J ends lost 2 bases and 5 bases, in that order; junction bases with no gene match: 9. This CDR3 contains 16 residues.

This chain uses TRBV27 with TRBJ2-3; 7 bases are a match to TRBD1. The germline CDR1 and CDR2 sequences are MNHEY and SMNVEV (reference sequence). The J segment lost 5 bases and the V segment lost 1 base, leaving 9 bases of the junction unmatched. The CDR3 is 16 amino acids. The CDR3 DNA follows: TGTGCCAGCAGTTTATTAGGTCAGGGGGTGGGAGATACGCAGTATTTT. This gives the protein CASSLLGQGVGDTQYF.

The chain is built from TRBV4-3 and TRBJ2-7, with TRBD1 identical over 9 bases. Germline loops: CDR1 LGHNA, CDR2 YSLEER. This CDR3 region has 16 residues. The V segment lost 2 bases and the J segment 4 bases; nucleotides outside the gene matches: 9. CDR3 nucleotide sequence: TGCGCCAGCAGCCAATTTTCCGGGACAGGGTTGTACGAGCAGTACTTC. The encoded protein is CASSQFSGTGLYEQYF.

This chain connects TRBV28 to TRBJ1-5, with a possible D match to TRBD1 (5 bases). Trimming pared 10 bases from V and 6 bases from J, leaving 16 bases between. Germline CDR1 is MDHEN and CDR2 is SYDVKM. The CDR3 totals 13 residues. This CDR3 reads CAISWGGPQPQHF. CDR3 in DNA: TGTGCCATCTCATGGGGGGGTCCTCAGCCCCAGCATTTT. Combining the CDR3 with reference TRBV28 and TRBJ1-5 gives the whole variable domain DVKVTQSSRYLVKRTGEKVFLECVQDMDHENMFWYRQDPGLGLRLIYFSYDVKMKEKGDIPEGYSVSREKKERFSLILESASTNQTSMYLCAISWGGPQPQHFGDGTRLSIL.

The gene calls are TRBV24-1 and TRBJ2-5; TRBD2 matches 11 bases. The CDR3 consists of 16 residues. With V trimmed by 2 bases and J by 2 bases, 3 bases remained unmatched. Germline CDR1 is KGHDR and CDR2 is SFDVKD. In nucleotides, the CDR3 is TGTGCCACCAGTGATTCTAGCGGGGGGACGCAAGAGACCCAGTACTTC. Protein sequence: CATSDSSGGTQETQYF.

The chain joins TRBV9 to TRBJ2-7; 11 bases are a match to TRBD1. Germline trimming cut 10 bases from V and 5 bases from J; bases unmatched to any gene: 20. Germline CDR1 is SGDLS and CDR2 is YYNGEE. The CDR3 runs to 17 residues. The CDR3 spells CAGERTGGYLRGHEQYF. In DNA form, the CDR3 reads TGTGCCGGAGAGAGGACAGGGGGCTACCTCCGAGGCCACGAGCAGTACTTC.

V and J are TRBV29-1 and TRBJ2-2, with 8 bases aligning to TRBD2. Unmatched junction bases numbered 8, after V lost 4 bases and J lost 7 bases. CDR1 and CDR2 (germline): SQVTM, ANQGSEA. The length of the CDR3 is 14 residues. CDR3 sequence: CSVGKVAGLGELFF. As DNA, the CDR3 is TGCAGCGTTGGGAAGGTAGCGGGGCTCGGGGAGCTGTTTTTT.

The chain carries TRBV28 and TRBJ2-7; D is perhaps TRBD2 (6 bases). From germline, CDR1 is MDHEN and CDR2 SYDVKM. Trimming took 3 bases from V and 5 from J, leaving 17 bases between them. The CDR3 totals 15 residues. CDR3 amino acids: CASSLGGPQLHEQYF. CDR3 sequence (DNA): TGTGCCAGCAGTTTGGGGGGACCGCAGTTACACGAGCAGTACTTC.

The chain employs TRBV6-5 and TRBJ1-2; 7 nucleotides match TRBD1. CDR1 is MNHEY and CDR2 is SVGAGI in the germline V gene. The length of the CDR3 is 13 residues. V was clipped by 6 bases and J by 0 bases; unmatched bases: 1. The CDR3 sequence: CASRGTANYGYTF. CDR3 in DNA: TGTGCCAGCAGAGGGACAGCTAACTATGGCTACACCTTC.

The V gene is TRBV7-2, the J gene TRBJ1-3; 7 nucleotides agree with TRBD1. J gave up 4 bases and V 5 bases, and 8 bases lay outside the gene matches. The CDR3 has 15 residues. Germline CDR1 reads SGHTA; CDR2 reads FQGNSA. CDR3 bases: TGTGCCAGCAGCGCCGTAACAGGGGAAGGAAACACCATATATTTT. This translates into CASSAVTGEGNTIYF.

The chain is built from TRBV3-1 (or the pseudogene TRBV3-2) and TRBJ2-5; a possible D gene is TRBD2 (6 bases). Germline loops: CDR1 LGHDT, CDR2 YNNKEL (reference sequence). This CDR3 region has 15 residues. Trimming took 3 bases from V and 1 from J, leaving 12 bases between them. The CDR3 DNA follows: TGTGCCAGCAGCCAGATGGGACTGACCCAAGAGACCCAGTACTTC. It encodes CASSQMGLTQETQYF.

V usage is TRBV19 and J usage is TRBJ1-1; D is undetermined. CDR3 length equals 14 residues. Germline CDR1 LNHDA, CDR2 SQIVND (reference sequence). Between the trimmed V and J ends, which lost 3 bases and 2 bases, there was a span of 10 bases. The CDR3 nucleotides are TGTGCCAGTAGTATCCCGACCCTAAACACTGAAGCTTTCTTT. Encoded protein: CASSIPTLNTEAFF.

The rearrangement links TRBV9 to TRBJ1-2; a possible D gene is TRBD1 (5 bases). Trimming took off 0 bases at V and 4 bases at J, with 13 bases between the two ends. CDR1 SGDLS and CDR2 YYNGEE come from the germline V gene. This CDR3 has 15 amino acids. CDR3 sequence reads: CASSVGSGLGYGYTF. In DNA form, the CDR3 reads TGTGCCAGCAGCGTAGGATCAGGGTTGGGCTATGGCTACACCTTC.

This chain connects TRBV24-1 to TRBJ1-5; D is unclear. The CDR3 extends over 17 amino acids. Trimming left V 0 bases short and J 0 bases short, with 11 bases between. Germline V gene lookup returns CDR1 KGHDR and CDR2 SFDVKD. In DNA form, the CDR3 reads TGTGCCACCAGTGATTTGTTACAGAACAATAGCAATCAGCCCCAGCATTTT. This gives the protein CATSDLLQNNSNQPQHF.

This clone was found a few times. The chain uses TRBV19 and TRBJ2-5, with D unclear. Trimming left V 1 base short and J 4 bases short, with 10 bases between. Germline V gene sequence: CDR1 LNHDA, CDR2 SQIVND (reference sequence). The CDR3 totals 14 residues. CDR3 sequence: CASSIGRNGETQYF. The CDR3 DNA reads as TGTGCCAGTAGTATAGGTCGGAACGGAGAGACCCAGTACTTC.

The genes are TRBV5-1 and TRBJ1-1, with 7 bases matching TRBD1. Trimming removed 4 bases from V and 0 bases from J; junction bases left unmatched: 9. This CDR3 comprises 16 residues. Germline V gene lookup returns CDR1 SGHRS and CDR2 YFSETQ. This CDR3 reads CASSKRQGRMNTEAFF. The DNA for the CDR3 is TGCGCCAGCAGCAAAAGACAGGGTCGGATGAACACTGAAGCTTTCTTT.

This chain links TRBV30 with TRBJ1-5; 7 bases line up with TRBD1. Germline trimming cut 0 bases from V and 7 bases from J; bases unmatched to any gene: 9. From germline, CDR1 is GTSNPN and CDR2 SVGIG (reference sequence). The CDR3 runs 15 residues. CDR3 DNA: TGTGCCTGGAGTGTAGGTAGACAGGGCGGACAGCCCCAGCATTTT. Translated, it gives CAWSVGRQGGQPQHF.

The gene calls are TRBV7-2 and TRBJ2-7; D is possibly TRBD1 or TRBD2 (5 bases each). This CDR3 comprises 15 residues. Germline-derived CDR1 and CDR2 are SGHTA and FQGNSA. V was cut by 6 bases and J by 2 bases, with 17 bases left in between. CDR3 residues: CASRSTGTLAYEQYF. CDR3 nucleotide sequence: TGTGCCAGCAGGTCCACCGGGACCCTCGCCTACGAGCAGTACTTC.